These 13 T cell receptor beta chains share one sample of origin, sequenced in a study of cytomegalovirus exposure and HLA in healthy donors. Primers included in the PCR were 60 Vbeta and 13 Jbeta primers. The assay was immunoSEQ multiplex PCR, and TCRdb's table has in-frame clones only and misses some. The repertoire holds under 200,000 clones, with approximately 84% as singletons. Sequencing was performed on PBMCs. The receptors here all came from a man between 50 and 59 years old in good health and CMV-seronegative.

V gene TRBV2 combines with J gene TRBJ2-5; D might be TRBD1 (6 bases). Trimming cost V 3 bases and J 0 bases, with 11 bases left between them. Germline V lookup: CDR1 SNHLY, CDR2 FYNNEI. The CDR3 is 15 amino acids. CDR3 DNA sequence: TGTGCCAGCAGTGAGAGGGGGTCCTACCAAGAGACCCAGTACTTC. This codes for CASSERGSYQETQYF.

V is TRBV7-2 and J is TRBJ2-3, with TRBD2 matching over 15 bases. Losses at the gene ends were 6 bases for V and 4 bases for J; bases not matched to a gene: 5. CDR3 length equals 16 residues. Germline lookup yields CDR1 SGHTA and CDR2 FQGNSA. Written as DNA, the CDR3 is TGTGCCAGCAGGCAAGGGACTAGCGGGAGGTCAGATACGCAGTATTTT. The encoded protein is CASRQGTSGRSDTQYF.

This chain uses TRBV10-1 with TRBJ2-3; tentative D call: TRBD2 (6 bases). The CDR3 extends over 16 amino acids. Germline V gene sequence: CDR1 WNHNN, CDR2 SYGVQD (reference sequence). The V end lost 5 bases, the J end lost 0 bases, and 15 bases lay between the germline ends. In nucleotides, the CDR3 is TGCGCCAGCAGTTTGGGGACTGGCCGAAGCACAGATACGCAGTATTTT. Translating gives CASSLGTGRSTDTQYF.

This rearrangement joins TRBV7-9 to TRBJ1-1; no definite D call. Trimming stripped 8 bases from V and 0 bases from J, with 10 bases between. Germline CDR1 reads SEHNR; CDR2 reads FQNEAQ (reference sequence). The CDR3 has 13 residues. The CDR3 reads CASGETLNTEAFF. CDR3 coding DNA: TGTGCCAGCGGAGAGACCCTGAACACTGAAGCTTTCTTT.

The chain recombines TRBV7-9 with TRBJ1-1, with D unresolved. V lost 5 bases to trimming and J lost 1 base, with 14 bases between them. Germline assignment: CDR1 SEHNR and CDR2 FQNEAQ (reference sequence). CDR3 length: 15 residues. The CDR3: CASSKVTSANTEAFF. The CDR3, as DNA: TGTGCCAGCAGCAAGGTGACATCTGCGAACACTGAAGCTTTCTTT.

The rearrangement links TRBV25-1 to TRBJ2-1, with a weak D call TRBD2 (7 bases). Per germline, CDR1 MGHDK and CDR2 SYGVNS. Trimming took off 4 bases at V and 7 bases at J, with 23 bases between the two ends. The CDR3 runs 17 residues. This chain's CDR3 is CASSGLWGGGRNNEQFF. CDR3 nucleotides: TGTGCCAGCAGTGGCTTATGGGGCGGGGGCCGTAATAATGAGCAGTTCTTC.

This chain joins TRBV15 and TRBJ2-3, with 8 bases identical to TRBD2. CDR1 and CDR2 (germline): LNHNV, YYDKDF (reference sequence). This CDR3 has 14 residues. The junction had 4 bases not matched to a gene; V was cut back by 4 bases and J by 4 bases. Here the CDR3 reads CATSNGGAPDTQYF. As DNA, the CDR3 is TGTGCCACCAGCAACGGGGGGGCTCCAGATACGCAGTATTTT.

This rearrangement joins TRBV4-3 to TRBJ1-4; possibly TRBD1 for D (5 bases). There are 17 residues in the CDR3. V lost 4 bases and J 5 bases, leaving 20 bases between the germline ends. Germline loops: CDR1 LGHNA, CDR2 YSLEER. Written as DNA, the CDR3 is TGCGCCAGCAGCCCTCGTGGCAGACAGACGATCAATGAAAAACTGTTTTTT. The encoded protein is CASSPRGRQTINEKLFF.

The rearrangement links TRBV19 to TRBJ1-5; D possibly corresponds to TRBD1 (5 bases). V lost 3 bases, J lost 5 bases, and 11 bases lay in between. Germline V gene lookup returns CDR1 LNHDA and CDR2 SQIVND (reference sequence). The CDR3 extends over 14 amino acids. The CDR3 loop reads CASSIGRVDQPQHF. In nucleotides, the CDR3 is TGTGCCAGTAGTATCGGCAGGGTTGATCAGCCCCAGCATTTT.

The chain recombines TRBV28 with TRBJ1-6; D gene unclear. This CDR3 is 15 amino acids long. The germline V and J ends were trimmed by 5 bases and 0 bases, with 8 bases remaining between them. Germline V gene sequence: CDR1 MDHEN, CDR2 SYDVKM. This chain's CDR3 is CASSLSSSYNSPLHF. The CDR3 DNA reads as TGTGCCAGCAGTCTATCGAGCTCCTATAATTCACCCCTCCACTTT.

A few counts support this clone. The chain joins TRBV28 to TRBJ2-2, with TRBD1 matching over 9 bases. In germline, CDR1 is MDHEN, CDR2 SYDVKM. The junction had 3 bases not matched to a gene; V was cut back by 6 bases and J by 1 base. The CDR3 has 15 amino acids. This CDR3 is CASRQGAVNTGELFF. The DNA of the CDR3 is TGTGCCAGCAGACAGGGGGCAGTGAACACCGGGGAGCTGTTTTTT. Full variable domain (missing parts from reference TRBV28 and TRBJ2-2): DVKVTQSSRYLVKRTGEKVFLECVQDMDHENMFWYRQDPGLGLRLIYFSYDVKMKEKGDIPEGYSVSREKKERFSLILESASTNQTSMYLCASRQGAVNTGELFFGEGSRLTVL.

V is TRBV5-5 and J is TRBJ2-5, with 7 bases identical to TRBD1. Germline V gene data show CDR1 as SGHKS and CDR2 as YYEKEE (reference sequence). Trimming cost V 2 bases and J 2 bases; bases outside gene matches: 9. The CDR3 runs 16 residues. The CDR3 here is CASSFQGRGNQETQYF. In DNA form, the CDR3 reads TGTGCCAGCAGCTTCCAAGGCAGGGGGAATCAAGAGACCCAGTACTTC.

Note on this clone: Relative to the germline gene, one junction end is altered; a read error may explain this. This rearrangement joins TRBV7-9 to TRBJ1-5, with D unresolved. The CDR3 loop spans 14 amino acids. Per germline, CDR1 SEHNR and CDR2 FQNEAQ (reference sequence). In DNA form, the CDR3 reads TGTTCCAGCAGCCGGGGTGCGGGCAATCAGCCCCAGCATTTT. It codes for CSSSRGAGNQPQHF.